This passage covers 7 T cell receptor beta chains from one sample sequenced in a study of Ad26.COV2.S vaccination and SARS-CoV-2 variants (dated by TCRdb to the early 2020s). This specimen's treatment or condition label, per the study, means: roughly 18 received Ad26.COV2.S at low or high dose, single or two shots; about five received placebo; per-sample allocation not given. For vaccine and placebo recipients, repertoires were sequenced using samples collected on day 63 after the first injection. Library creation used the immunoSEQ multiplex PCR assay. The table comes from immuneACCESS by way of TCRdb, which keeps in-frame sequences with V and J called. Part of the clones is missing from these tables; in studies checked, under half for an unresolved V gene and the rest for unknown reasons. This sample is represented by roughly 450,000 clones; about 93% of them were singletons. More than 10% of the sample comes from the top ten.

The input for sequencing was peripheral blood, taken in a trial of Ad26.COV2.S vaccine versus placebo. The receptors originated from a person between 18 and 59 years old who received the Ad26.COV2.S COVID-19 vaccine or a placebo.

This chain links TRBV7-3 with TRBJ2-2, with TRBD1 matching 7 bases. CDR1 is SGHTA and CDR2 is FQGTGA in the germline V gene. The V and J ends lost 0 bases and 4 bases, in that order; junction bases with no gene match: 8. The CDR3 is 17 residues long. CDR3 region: CASSLTQLAGGTGELFF. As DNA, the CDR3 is TGTGCCAGCAGCTTAACTCAGCTAGCAGGGGGCACCGGGGAGCTGTTTTTT.

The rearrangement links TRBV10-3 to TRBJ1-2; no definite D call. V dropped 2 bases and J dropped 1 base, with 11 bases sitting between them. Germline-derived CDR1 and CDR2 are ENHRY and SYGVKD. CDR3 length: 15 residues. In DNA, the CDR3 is TGTGCCATCAGTGAGGCCCCGGGGATTAACTATGGCTACACCTTC. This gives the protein CAISEAPGINYGYTF.

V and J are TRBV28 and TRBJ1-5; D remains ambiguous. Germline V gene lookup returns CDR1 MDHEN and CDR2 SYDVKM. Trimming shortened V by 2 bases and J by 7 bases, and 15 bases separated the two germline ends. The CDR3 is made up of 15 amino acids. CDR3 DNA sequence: TGTGCCAGCAGTTTAGGGGAACCACGGAGCCAGCCCCAGCATTTT. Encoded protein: CASSLGEPRSQPQHF.

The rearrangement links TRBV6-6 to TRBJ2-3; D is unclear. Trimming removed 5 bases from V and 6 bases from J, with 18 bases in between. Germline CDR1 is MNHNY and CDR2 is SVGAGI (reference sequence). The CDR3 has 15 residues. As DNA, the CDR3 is TGTGCCAGCAGTCACCCCACTGTACTGGGGGATACGCAGTATTTT. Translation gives CASSHPTVLGDTQYF.

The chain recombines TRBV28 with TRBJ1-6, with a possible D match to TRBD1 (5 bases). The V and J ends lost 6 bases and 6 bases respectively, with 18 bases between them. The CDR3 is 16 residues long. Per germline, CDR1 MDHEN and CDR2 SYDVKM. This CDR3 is CASSAGWGGGNSPLHF. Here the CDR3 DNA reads TGTGCCAGCAGCGCTGGTTGGGGCGGTGGTAATTCACCCCTCCACTTT.

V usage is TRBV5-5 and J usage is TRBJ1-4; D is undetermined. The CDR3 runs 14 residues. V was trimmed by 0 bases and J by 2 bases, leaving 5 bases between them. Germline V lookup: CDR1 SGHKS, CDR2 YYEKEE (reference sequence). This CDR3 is CASSLVATNEKLFF. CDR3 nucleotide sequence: TGTGCCAGCAGCTTGGTAGCTACTAATGAAAAACTGTTTTTT.

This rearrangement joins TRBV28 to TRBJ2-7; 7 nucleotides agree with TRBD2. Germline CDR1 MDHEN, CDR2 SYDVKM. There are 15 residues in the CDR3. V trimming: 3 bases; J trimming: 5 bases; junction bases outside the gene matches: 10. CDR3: CASSFVAGVVDEQYF. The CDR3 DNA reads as TGTGCCAGCAGTTTCGTTGCGGGGGTTGTTGACGAGCAGTACTTC.